Sequencing of this T cell receptor (beta chain) was carried out in a study of blood T cell repertoires in COVID-19. Study in general: Specimens from acute and convalescent COVID-19 originated in the United States, Italy and Spain.

Under the authors' procedure: From reference gene primer amplification, estimates of nucleated cell counts were derived. TCRdb's copy holds only in-frame clones and misses some; the assay was immunoSEQ multiplex PCR. The DNA gave D and trimming, while V, J and clone size come from that table. The table records over 200,000 clones, about four fifths of them present only once. Germline CDR1 is KGHDR and CDR2 is SFDVKD. The CDR3 has 14 residues. V was shortened by 6 bases and J by 5 bases, with 13 bases between the two germline ends. Input material: peripheral blood. The chain employs TRBV24-1 and TRBJ1-5, with D maybe TRBD1 (6 bases). This clonotype was sampled from a woman aged 45 to 65 with acute or convalescent COVID-19. The CDR3: CATSQPQGDQPQHF. CDR3 in DNA: TGTGCCACCAGTCAGCCACAGGGTGATCAGCCCCAGCATTTT.